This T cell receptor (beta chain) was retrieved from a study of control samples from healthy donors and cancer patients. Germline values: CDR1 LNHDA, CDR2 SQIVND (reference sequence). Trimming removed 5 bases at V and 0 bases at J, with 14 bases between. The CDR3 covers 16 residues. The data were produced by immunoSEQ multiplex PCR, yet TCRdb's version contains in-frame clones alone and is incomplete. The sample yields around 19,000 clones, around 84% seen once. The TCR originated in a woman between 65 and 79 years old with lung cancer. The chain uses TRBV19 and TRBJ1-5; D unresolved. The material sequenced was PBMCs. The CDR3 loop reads CASSLLQLNSNQPQHF. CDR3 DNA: TGTGCCAGTAGTCTCCTACAGCTTAATAGCAATCAGCCCCAGCATTTT.